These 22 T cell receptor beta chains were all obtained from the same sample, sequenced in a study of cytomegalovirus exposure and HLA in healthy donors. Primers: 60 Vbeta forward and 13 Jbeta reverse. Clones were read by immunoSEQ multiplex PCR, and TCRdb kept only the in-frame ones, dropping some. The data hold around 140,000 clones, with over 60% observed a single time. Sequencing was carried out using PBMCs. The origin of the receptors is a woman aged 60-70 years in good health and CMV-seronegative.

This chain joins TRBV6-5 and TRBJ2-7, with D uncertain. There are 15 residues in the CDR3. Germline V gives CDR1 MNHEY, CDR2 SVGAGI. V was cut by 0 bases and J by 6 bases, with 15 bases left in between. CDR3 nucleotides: TGTGCCAGCAGTTACTCGCGTCGAGCGAACGGCGAGCAGTACTTC. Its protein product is CASSYSRRANGEQYF.

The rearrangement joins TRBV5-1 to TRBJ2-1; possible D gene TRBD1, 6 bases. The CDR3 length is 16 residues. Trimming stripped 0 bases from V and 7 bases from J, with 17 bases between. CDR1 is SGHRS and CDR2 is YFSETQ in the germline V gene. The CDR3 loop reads CASSLVGRGIANEQFF. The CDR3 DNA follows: TGCGCCAGCAGCTTGGTTGGCAGGGGAATAGCGAATGAGCAGTTCTTC.

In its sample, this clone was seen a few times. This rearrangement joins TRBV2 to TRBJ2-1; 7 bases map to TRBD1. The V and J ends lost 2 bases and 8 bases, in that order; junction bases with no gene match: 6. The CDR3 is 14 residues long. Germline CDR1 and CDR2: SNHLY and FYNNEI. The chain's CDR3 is CASSEMTGRDEQFF. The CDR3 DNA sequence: TGTGCCAGCAGTGAAATGACAGGGCGGGATGAGCAGTTCTTC.

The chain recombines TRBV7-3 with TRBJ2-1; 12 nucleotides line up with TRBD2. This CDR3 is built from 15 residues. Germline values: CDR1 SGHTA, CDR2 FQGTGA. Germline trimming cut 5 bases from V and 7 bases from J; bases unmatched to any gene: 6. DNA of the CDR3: TGTGCCAGCAGCCCGCGGACTAGCGGGGTGAATGAGCAGTTCTTC. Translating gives CASSPRTSGVNEQFF.

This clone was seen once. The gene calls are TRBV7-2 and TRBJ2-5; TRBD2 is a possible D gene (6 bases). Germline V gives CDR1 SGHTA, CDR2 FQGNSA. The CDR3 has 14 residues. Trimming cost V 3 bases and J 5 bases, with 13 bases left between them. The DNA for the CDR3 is TGTGCCAGCAGCTTTTTGGGGGGTCGGGAGACCCAGTACTTC. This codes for CASSFLGGRETQYF.

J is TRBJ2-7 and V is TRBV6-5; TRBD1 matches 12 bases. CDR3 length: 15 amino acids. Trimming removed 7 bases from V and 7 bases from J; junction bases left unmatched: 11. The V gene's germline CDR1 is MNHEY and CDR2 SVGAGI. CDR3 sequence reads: CASTPPGTGGAEQYF. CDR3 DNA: TGTGCCAGCACCCCCCCCGGGACAGGGGGCGCGGAGCAGTACTTC.

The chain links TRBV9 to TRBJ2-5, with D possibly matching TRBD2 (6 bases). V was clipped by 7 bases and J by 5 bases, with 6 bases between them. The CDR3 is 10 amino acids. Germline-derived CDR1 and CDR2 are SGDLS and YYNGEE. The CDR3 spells CASGGETQYF. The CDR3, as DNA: TGTGCCAGCGGAGGGGAGACCCAGTACTTC.

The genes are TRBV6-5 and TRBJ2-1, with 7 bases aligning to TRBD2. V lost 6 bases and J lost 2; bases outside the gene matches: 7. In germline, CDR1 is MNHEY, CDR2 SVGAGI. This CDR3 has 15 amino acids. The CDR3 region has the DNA TGTGCCAGCAGCCCAACTAGCGAGCCCTACAATGAGCAGTTCTTC. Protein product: CASSPTSEPYNEQFF.

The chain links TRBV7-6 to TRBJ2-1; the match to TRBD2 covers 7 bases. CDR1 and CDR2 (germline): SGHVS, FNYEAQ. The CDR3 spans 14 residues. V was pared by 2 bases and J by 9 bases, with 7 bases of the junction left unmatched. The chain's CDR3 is CASSLIGGSSEQFF. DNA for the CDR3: TGTGCCAGCAGCTTAATTGGCGGGAGCTCTGAGCAGTTCTTC.

The CDR3 loop reads CASISETRNANTGELFF. CDR3 bases: TGCGCCAGCATCTCCGAAACACGTAATGCGAACACCGGGGAGCTGTTTTTT. The chain combines TRBV10-1 with TRBJ2-2, with D hard to call. V lost 7 bases to trimming and J lost 0 bases, with 18 bases between them. Germline V gene sequence: CDR1 WNHNN, CDR2 SYGVQD (reference sequence). The CDR3 consists of 17 residues.

The CDR3 coding sequence is TGTGCCAGCTCATCAAATGACAGGGGGAATGGCTACACCTTC. Protein: CASSSNDRGNGYTF. The chain couples TRBV18 to TRBJ1-2; 9 bases are a match to TRBD1. V shed 5 bases and J 6 bases; nucleotides not matched to a gene: 7. CDR1 and CDR2 from the germline V gene are KGHSH and LQKENI. The CDR3 sequence is 14 residues long.

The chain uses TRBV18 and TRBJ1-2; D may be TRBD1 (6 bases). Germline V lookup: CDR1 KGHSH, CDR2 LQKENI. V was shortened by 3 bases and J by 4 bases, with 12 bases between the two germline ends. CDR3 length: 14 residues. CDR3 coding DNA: TGTGCCAGCTCACCCCCCGGGACACCCTATGGCTACACCTTC. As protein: CASSPPGTPYGYTF.

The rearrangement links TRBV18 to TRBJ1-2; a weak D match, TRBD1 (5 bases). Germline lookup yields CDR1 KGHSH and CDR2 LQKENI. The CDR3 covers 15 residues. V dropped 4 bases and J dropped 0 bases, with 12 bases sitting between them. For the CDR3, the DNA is TGTGCCAGCTCACGTGGTGAAGGGGCTAACTATGGCTACACCTTC. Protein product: CASSRGEGANYGYTF. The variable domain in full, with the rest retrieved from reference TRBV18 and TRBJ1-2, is NAGVMQNPRHLVRRRGQEARLRCSPMKGHSHVYWYRQLPEEGLKFMVYLQKENIIDESGMPKERFSAEFPKEGPSILRIQQVVRGDSAAYFCASSRGEGANYGYTFGSGTRLTVV.

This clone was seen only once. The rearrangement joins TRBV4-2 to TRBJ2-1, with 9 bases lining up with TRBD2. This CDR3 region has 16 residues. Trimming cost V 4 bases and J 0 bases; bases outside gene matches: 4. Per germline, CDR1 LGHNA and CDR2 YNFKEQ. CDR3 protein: CASSRGGRASYNEQFF. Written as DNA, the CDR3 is TGTGCCAGCAGCCGGGGCGGGAGGGCCTCCTACAATGAGCAGTTCTTC.

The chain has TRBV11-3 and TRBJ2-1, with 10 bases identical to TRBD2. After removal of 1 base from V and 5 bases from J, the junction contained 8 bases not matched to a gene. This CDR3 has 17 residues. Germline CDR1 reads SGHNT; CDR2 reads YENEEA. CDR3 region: CASSLVLSGRANNEQFF. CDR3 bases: TGTGCCAGCAGCTTAGTACTGAGCGGGAGGGCCAACAATGAGCAGTTCTTC.

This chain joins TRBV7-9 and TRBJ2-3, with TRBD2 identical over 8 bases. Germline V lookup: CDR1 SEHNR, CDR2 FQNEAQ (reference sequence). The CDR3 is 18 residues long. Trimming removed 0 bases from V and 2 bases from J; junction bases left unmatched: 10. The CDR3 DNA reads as TGTGCCAGCAGCTTAGCCACACCCGGCGGGGGGATCACAGATACGCAGTATTTT. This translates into CASSLATPGGGITDTQYF.

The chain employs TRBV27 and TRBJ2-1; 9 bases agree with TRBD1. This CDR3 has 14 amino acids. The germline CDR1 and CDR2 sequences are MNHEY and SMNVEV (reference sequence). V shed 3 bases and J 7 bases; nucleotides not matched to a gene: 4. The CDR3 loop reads CASSFRDRVNEQFF. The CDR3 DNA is TGTGCCAGCAGTTTCAGGGACAGGGTTAATGAGCAGTTCTTC.

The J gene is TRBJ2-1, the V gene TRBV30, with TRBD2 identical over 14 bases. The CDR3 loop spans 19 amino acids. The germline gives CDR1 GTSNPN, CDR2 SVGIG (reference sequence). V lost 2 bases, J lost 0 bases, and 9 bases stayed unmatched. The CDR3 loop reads CAWSSPGLAGVGSYNEQFF. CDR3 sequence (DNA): TGTGCCTGGAGTTCGCCGGGACTAGCGGGAGTGGGCTCCTACAATGAGCAGTTCTTC.

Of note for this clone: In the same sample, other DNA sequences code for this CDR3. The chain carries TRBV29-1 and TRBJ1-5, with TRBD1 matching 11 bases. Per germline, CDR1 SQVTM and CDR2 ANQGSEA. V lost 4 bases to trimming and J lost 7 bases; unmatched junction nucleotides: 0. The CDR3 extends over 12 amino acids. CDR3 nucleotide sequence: TGCAGCGTTGGGACAGGGGGCCAGCCCCAGCATTTT. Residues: CSVGTGGQPQHF.

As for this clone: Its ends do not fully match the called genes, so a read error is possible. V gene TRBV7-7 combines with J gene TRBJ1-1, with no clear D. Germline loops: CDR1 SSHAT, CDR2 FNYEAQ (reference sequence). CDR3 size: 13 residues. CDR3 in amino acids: CASSRELNTEAFF. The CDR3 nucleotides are TGTGCTAGCAGCCGGGAGCTCAACACTGAAGCTTTCTTT.

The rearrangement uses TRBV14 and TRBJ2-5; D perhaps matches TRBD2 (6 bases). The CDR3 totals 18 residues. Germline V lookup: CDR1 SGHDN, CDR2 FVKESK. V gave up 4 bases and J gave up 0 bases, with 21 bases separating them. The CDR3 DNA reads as TGTGCCAGCAGCCCCCCCAGAGCGGGCGGATTGTACCAAGAGACCCAGTACTTC. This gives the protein CASSPPRAGGLYQETQYF.

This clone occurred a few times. CDR3 DNA sequence: TGTGCCAGCCGCCCGACAGGGATGGGGAACACTGAAGCTTTCTTT. Translating it yields CASRPTGMGNTEAFF. This chain uses TRBV7-3 with TRBJ1-1, with 7 positions matching TRBD1. Germline V gene lookup returns CDR1 SGHTA and CDR2 FQGTGA. The CDR3 spans 15 residues. Trimming at V came to 8 bases and at J to 1 base, leaving 10 bases not matched to a gene.